This TCR beta chain was captured by sequencing in a study of somatic mutations in cytotoxic T cells in rheumatoid arthritis. Here immunoSEQ multiplex PCR was the method, and the copy in TCRdb shows in-frame clones only, minus some. The table includes around 11,000 clones, approximately 71% detected once. This CDR3 has 12 amino acids. Trimming shortened V by 6 bases and J by 3 bases, and 6 bases separated the two germline ends. Germline lookup yields CDR1 MNHEY and CDR2 SMNVEV (reference sequence). This chain connects TRBV27 to TRBJ2-1; D gene unclear. Sequenced sample: CD8+ T cells sorted from blood. The sequence was collected from an adult with rheumatoid arthritis. CDR3 in amino acids: CASRQNYNEQFF. The CDR3 DNA reads as TGTGCCAGCAGGCAGAACTACAATGAGCAGTTCTTC.